Given below is one TCR beta chain in context. CDR3 size: 14 residues. Germline assignment: CDR1 KGHSH and CDR2 LQKENI. With V trimmed by 3 bases and J by 7 bases, 6 bases remained unmatched. Assay used: immunoSEQ multiplex PCR; TCRdb lists only in-frame clones, some missing. Of over 150,000 clones in the sample, 90% to 95% were seen once. These data come from a study of control samples from healthy donors and cancer patients. This TCR was sampled from a woman between 18 and 30 years old in good health. The rearrangement links TRBV18 to TRBJ2-1, with 7 nucleotides matching TRBD1. The sequenced material came from blood. CDR3 bases: TGTGCCAGCTCACCGGCAGGGGGTCGGAATGAGCAGTTCTTC. This sequence encodes CASSPAGGRNEQFF.